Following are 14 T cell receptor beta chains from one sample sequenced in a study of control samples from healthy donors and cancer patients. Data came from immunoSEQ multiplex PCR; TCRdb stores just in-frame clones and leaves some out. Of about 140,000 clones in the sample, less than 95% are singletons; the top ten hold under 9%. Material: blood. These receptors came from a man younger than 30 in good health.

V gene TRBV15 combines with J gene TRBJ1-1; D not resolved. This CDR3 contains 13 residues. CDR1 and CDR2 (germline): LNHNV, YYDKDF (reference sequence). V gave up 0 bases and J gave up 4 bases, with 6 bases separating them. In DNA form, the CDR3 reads TGTGCCACCAGCAGAGAGGAGCGCACTGAAGCTTTCTTT. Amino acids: CATSREERTEAFF.

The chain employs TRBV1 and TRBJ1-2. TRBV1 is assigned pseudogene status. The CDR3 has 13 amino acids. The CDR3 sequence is CTSGRDGGYGYTF. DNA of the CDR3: TGCACCAGCGGCCGGGACGGGGGGTATGGCTACACCTTC.

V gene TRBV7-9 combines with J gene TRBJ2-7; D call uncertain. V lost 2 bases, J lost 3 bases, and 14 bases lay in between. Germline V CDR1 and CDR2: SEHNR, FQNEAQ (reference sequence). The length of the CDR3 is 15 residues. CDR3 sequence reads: CASSLLDAADYEQYF. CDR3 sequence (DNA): TGTGCCAGCAGCTTACTCGACGCAGCAGACTACGAGCAGTACTTC.

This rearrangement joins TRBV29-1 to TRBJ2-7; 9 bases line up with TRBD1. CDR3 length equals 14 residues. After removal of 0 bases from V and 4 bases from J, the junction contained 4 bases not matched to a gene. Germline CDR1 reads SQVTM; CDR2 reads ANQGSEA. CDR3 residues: CSVEDGDRAYEQYF. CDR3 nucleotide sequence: TGCAGCGTTGAAGATGGGGACAGGGCGTACGAGCAGTACTTC.

The CDR3 DNA is TGTGCCAGCAGCTACCTAGCGGGGGCCAATGAGCAGTTCTTC. Translating it yields CASSYLAGANEQFF. V and J are TRBV7-2 and TRBJ2-1; 10 bases align to TRBD2. Germline-derived CDR1 and CDR2 are SGHTA and FQGNSA. V lost 4 bases, J lost 6 bases, and 3 bases stayed unmatched. The CDR3 runs 14 residues. The variable domain in full, completed from reference TRBV7-2 and TRBJ2-1, reads GAGVSQSPSNKVTEKGKDVELRCDPISGHTALYWYRQSLGQGLEFLIYFQGNSAPDKSGLPSDRFSAERTGGSVSTLTIQRTQQEDSAVYLCASSYLAGANEQFFGPGTRLTVL.

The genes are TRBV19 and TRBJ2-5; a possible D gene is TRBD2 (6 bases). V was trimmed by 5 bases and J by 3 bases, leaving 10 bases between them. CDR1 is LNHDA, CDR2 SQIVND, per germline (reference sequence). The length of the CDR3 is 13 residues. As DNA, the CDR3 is TGTGCCAGTAGTGCAAGACTAGAAGAGACCCAGTACTTC. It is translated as CASSARLEETQYF.

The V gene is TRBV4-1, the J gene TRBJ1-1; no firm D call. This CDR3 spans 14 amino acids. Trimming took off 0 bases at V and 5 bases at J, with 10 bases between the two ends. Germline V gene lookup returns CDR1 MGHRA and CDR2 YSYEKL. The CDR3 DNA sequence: TGCGCCAGCAGCCAAGACCTGGGGAGGACTGAAGCTTTCTTT. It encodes CASSQDLGRTEAFF.

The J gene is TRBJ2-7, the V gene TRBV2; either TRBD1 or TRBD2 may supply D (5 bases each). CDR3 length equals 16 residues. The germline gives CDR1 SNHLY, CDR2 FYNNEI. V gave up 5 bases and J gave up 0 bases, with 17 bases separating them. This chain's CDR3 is CASSTVGTDSSYEQYF. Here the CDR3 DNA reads TGTGCCAGCAGTACTGTTGGGACGGATAGCTCCTACGAGCAGTACTTC.

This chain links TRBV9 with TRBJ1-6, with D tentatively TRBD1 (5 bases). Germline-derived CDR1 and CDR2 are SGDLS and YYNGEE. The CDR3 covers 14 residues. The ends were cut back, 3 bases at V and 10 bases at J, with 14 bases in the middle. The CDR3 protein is CASSGSGGYSPLHF. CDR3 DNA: TGTGCCAGCAGCGGGTCGGGGGGTTACTCACCCCTCCACTTT.

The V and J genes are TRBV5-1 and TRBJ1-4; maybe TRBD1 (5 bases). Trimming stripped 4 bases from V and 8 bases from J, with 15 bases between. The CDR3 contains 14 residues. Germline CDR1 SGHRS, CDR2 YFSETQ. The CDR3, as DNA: TGCGCCAGCAGCCTTCAGGGTTCGAGAGAAAAACTGTTTTTT. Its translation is CASSLQGSREKLFF.

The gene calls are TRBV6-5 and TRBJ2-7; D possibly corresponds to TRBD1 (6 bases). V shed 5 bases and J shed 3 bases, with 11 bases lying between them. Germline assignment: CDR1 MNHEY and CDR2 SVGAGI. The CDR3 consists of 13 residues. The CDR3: CASSQYRDYEQYF. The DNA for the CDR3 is TGTGCCAGCAGTCAATACAGGGACTACGAGCAGTACTTC.

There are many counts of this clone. The CDR3 bases are TGTGCCAGCAGCCCCGGGACAGGGGCCACAGATACGCAGTATTTT. Protein sequence: CASSPGTGATDTQYF. This chain connects TRBV6-5 to TRBJ2-3; 10 bases line up with TRBD1. The CDR3 covers 15 residues. V gave up 6 bases and J gave up 2 bases; unmatched junction bases: 5. Germline-derived CDR1 and CDR2 are MNHEY and SVGAGI.

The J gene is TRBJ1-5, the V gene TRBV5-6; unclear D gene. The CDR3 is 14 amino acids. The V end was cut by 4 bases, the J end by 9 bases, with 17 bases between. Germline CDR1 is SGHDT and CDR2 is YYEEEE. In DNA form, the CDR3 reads TGTGCCAGCAGCCCCGGCGGAGGGTTCAGGCCCCAGCATTTT. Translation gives CASSPGGGFRPQHF.

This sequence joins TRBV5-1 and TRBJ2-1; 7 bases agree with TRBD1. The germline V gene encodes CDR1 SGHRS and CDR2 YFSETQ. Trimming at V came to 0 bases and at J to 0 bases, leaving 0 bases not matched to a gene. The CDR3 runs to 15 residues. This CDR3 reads CASSLGTGSYNEQFF. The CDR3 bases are TGCGCCAGCAGCTTGGGGACAGGCTCCTACAATGAGCAGTTCTTC.